The T cell receptor (beta chain) described here comes from a study of vaccination effects on CD4 cells after COVID-19. Method: immunoSEQ multiplex PCR; TCRdb's copy keeps in-frame clones and lacks some. The repertoire holds around 24,000 clones, with around 69% as singletons. Concerning this clone itself: Its antigen is currently unknown.

Expansion of antigen-specific CD4+ T cells with viral peptide pools was carried out by the ViraFEST assay before sequencing. Cultured cells yielded isolated CD4+ T cells after around 10 days. PCR showed that the person got SARS-CoV-2 infection at some point between March and December 2020. The source of this sequence is a human donor who had a prior SARS-CoV-2 infection. Sequencing was performed on CD4+ T cells from PBMCs cultured with SARS-CoV-2 spike peptides, taken before COVID-19 vaccination.

In DNA, the CDR3 is TGCAGTGCTAGTCTGTCCAGGACTTCGGGAGATACGCAGTATTTT. Protein product: CSASLSRTSGDTQYF. The V call is TRBV20-1, the J call TRBJ2-3; TRBD2 is a possible D gene (5 bases). The CDR3 is 15 residues long. CDR1 is DFQATT, CDR2 SNEGSKA, per germline (reference sequence). Deletions cut 3 bases from V and 5 bases from J, with 18 bases between.